The sequence of this TCR beta chain was determined in a study of blood T cell repertoires in COVID-19. Study-wide context: Both acute and convalescent COVID-19 samples were obtained from the United States, Italy and Spain.

Per the authors' pipeline: How many nucleated cells were present was estimated from reference gene primer amplification. Profiling relied on immunoSEQ multiplex PCR, and the TCRdb table lists in-frame clones only, not all of them. That table furnishes V, J and clone size, whereas the DNA furnished D and trimming. The data show 150,000 to 200,000 clones, 89% seen once. The ends lost 4 bases at V and 12 bases at J; junction bases unmatched: 3. This CDR3 has 10 amino acids. Per germline, CDR1 SGHKS and CDR2 YYEKEE (reference sequence). Cohort allocation depended upon clinical history that participants reported. The recovered donors of Cohort 3 showed two negative PCRs, clearance, or symptom resolution.

The clonotype was recovered from a woman under 30 who had recovered from COVID-19. The sample comprised PBMCs or T cells enriched from blood (not recorded which). This chain connects TRBV5-5 to TRBJ1-2; 7 nucleotides line up with TRBD1. This CDR3 is CASSGTVDTF. CDR3 DNA sequence: TGTGCCAGCAGCGGGACAGTGGACACCTTC.